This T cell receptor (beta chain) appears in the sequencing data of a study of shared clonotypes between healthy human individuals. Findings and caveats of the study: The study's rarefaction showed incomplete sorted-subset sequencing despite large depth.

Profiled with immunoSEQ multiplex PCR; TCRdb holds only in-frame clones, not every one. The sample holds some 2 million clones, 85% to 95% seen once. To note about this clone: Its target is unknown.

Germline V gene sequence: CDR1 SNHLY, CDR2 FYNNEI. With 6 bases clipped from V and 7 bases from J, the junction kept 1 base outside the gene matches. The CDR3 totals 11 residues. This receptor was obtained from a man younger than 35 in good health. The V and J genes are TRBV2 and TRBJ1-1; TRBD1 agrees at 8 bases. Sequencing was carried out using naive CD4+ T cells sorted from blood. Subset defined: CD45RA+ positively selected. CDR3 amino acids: CASSGQGEAFF. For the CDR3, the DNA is TGTGCCAGCAGCGGACAGGGTGAAGCTTTCTTT. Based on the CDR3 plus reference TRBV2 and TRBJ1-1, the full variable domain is EPEVTQTPSHQVTQMGQEVILRCVPISNHLYFYWYRQILGQKVEFLVSFYNNEISEKSEIFDDQFSVERPDGSNFTLKIRSTKLEDSAMYFCASSGQGEAFFGQGTRLTVV.